Listed below are T cell receptor beta chains from one sample, sequenced in a study of neurological immune-mediated disorders. TCRdb independently ran MiXCR on the 5' RACE reads; one entry per CDR3 protein. The data show tens of thousands of distinct CDR3 sequences, roughly 4.3% seen once. Sequencing used PBMCs. These receptors all stem from a man younger than 45 with multiple sclerosis. CDR3s include the opening cysteine and the closing phenylalanine or tryptophan. Fields, in order: clone size, D gene, J gene, V gene, CDR3 DNA, CDR3 protein. The D gene is left open where the match is weak. Clone sizes are given selectively: once, few, many, or a class where the clone is expanded.

>many|-|TRBJ1-2|TRBV5-6
TGTGCCAGCAGCTTGGTCAGGGGCTATGGCTACACCTTC
CASSLVRGYGYTF
>many|-|TRBJ2-3|TRBV15
TGTGCCACCAGGGAGGGCACTAGCACAGATACGCAGTATTTT
CATREGTSTDTQYF
>few|-|TRBJ2-7|TRBV3-1
TGTGCCAGCAGCCGAAGAAGCTACGAGCAGTACTTC
CASSRRSYEQYF
>few|TRBD2|TRBJ2-3|TRBV5-1
TGCGCCAGCAGCTTGGACGCTAGCGGGGGGACAGATACGCAGTATTTT
CASSLDASGGTDTQYF
>few|-|TRBJ2-2|TRBV5-1
TGCGCCAGCAGCTTGGCGGGGGTCCGGAACACCGGGGAGCTGTTTTTT
CASSLAGVRNTGELFF
>-|TRBD1|TRBJ1-2|TRBV4-1
TGCGCCAGCAGCCAAGGAGGGGGCGCGTTGGGCTACACCTTC
CASSQGGGALGYTF
>many|-|TRBJ1-1|TRBV14
TGTGCCAGCAGCCAGGGAATCCCTGAAGCTTTCTTT
CASSQGIPEAFF
>many|-|TRBJ1-2|TRBV20-1
TGCAGTGCTAAAAGAGGGTCCGACTATGGCTACACCTTC
CSAKRGSDYGYTF
>many|-|TRBJ1-1|TRBV5-1
TGCGCCAGCAGCCTAAACCAAGGTGAAGCTTTCTTT
CASSLNQGEAFF
>many|-|TRBJ1-6|TRBV20-1
TGCAGTGCTAGTCTCTTGGGATCACCCCTCCACTTT
CSASLLGSPLHF
>-|-|TRBJ1-5|TRBV6-6
TGTGCCACTACCCAGTGGGGTAGCAATCAGCCCCAGAATTTT
CATTQWGSNQPQNF
>many|TRBD1|TRBJ2-7|TRBV5-1
TGCGCCAGCAGCTTGGGAGACAGGGGCGAGCAGTACTTC
CASSLGDRGEQYF
>many|-|TRBJ2-7|TRBV5-1
TGCGCCAGCAGCTTTTCTCAGGGAGTGACATACGAGCAGTACTTC
CASSFSQGVTYEQYF
>-|-|TRBJ1-1|TRBV6-5
TGTGCCAGCATCCAAAACACTGAAGCTTTCTTT
CASIQNTEAFF
>many|-|TRBJ2-3|TRBV20-1
TGCAGTGCGGCCCCTAGCTATAGCACAGATACGCAGTATTTT
CSAAPSYSTDTQYF
>many|TRBD1|TRBJ2-7|TRBV4-1
TGCGCCAGCAGCCCCACGGCCGGGACAGGGAGCTACGAGCAGTACTTC
CASSPTAGTGSYEQYF
>-|-|TRBJ1-5|TRBV3-1
TGTGCCAGCAGCCAATTTTCAGGGGATCAGCCCCAGCATTTT
CASSQFSGDQPQHF
>many|-|TRBJ1-1|TRBV20-1
TGCAGTGCTAGAGACCAACAGGGCTACACTGAAGCTTTCTTT
CSARDQQGYTEAFF
>few|-|TRBJ1-1|TRBV11-3
TGTGCCAGCAGCTTAGCCGTTTACACTGAAGCTTTCTTT
CASSLAVYTEAFF
>-|-|TRBJ2-1|TRBV5-5
TGTGCCAGCAGCTTGGCCAATGGTATGGGCCGGGTCGGGTACAATGAGCAGTTCTTC
CASSLANGMGRVGYNEQFF
>few|-|TRBJ2-7|TRBV5-6
TGTGCCAGCACCACCCTGACAGGGAGGGGCGAGCAGTACTTC
CASTTLTGRGEQYF
>many|-|TRBJ1-1|TRBV9
TGTGCCAGCAGCGTCCACCCCGGGGAACCCACTGAAGCTTTCTTT
CASSVHPGEPTEAFF
>many|-|TRBJ2-1|TRBV5-1
TGCGCCAGCAGCACAAATCCGAGGAGCTCCTACAATGAGCAGTTCTTC
CASSTNPRSSYNEQFF
>-|-|TRBJ1-1|TRBV29-1
TGCAGCGCTGTGAGGGGTATGGGCACTGAAGCTTTCTTT
CSAVRGMGTEAFF
>few|-|TRBJ1-6|TRBV12-3/TRBV12-4
TGTGCCAGCAGTTTTTGGATTACGGATTCACCCCTCAACTTT
CASSFWITDSPLNF
>many|TRBD2|TRBJ2-3|TRBV20-1
TGCAGTGCTAGAGTAGCGGGGACTAGCACAGATACGCAGTATTTT
CSARVAGTSTDTQYF
>many|TRBD1|TRBJ1-1|TRBV12-3/TRBV12-4
TGTGCCAGCAGTTTTAACAGGGGGAGCACTGAAGCTTTCTTT
CASSFNRGSTEAFF
>many|TRBD2|TRBJ2-1|TRBV7-6
TGTGCCAGCAGTCCGGGACTAGCGAGGAGCTCCTACAATGAGCAGTTCTTC
CASSPGLARSSYNEQFF
>few|-|TRBJ2-2|TRBV5-1
TGCGCCAGCAGCTCCAGGGGTAGGGACACCGGGGAGCTGTTTTTT
CASSSRGRDTGELFF
>many|-|TRBJ2-3|TRBV7-8
TGTGCCAGCAGCTTAGCCGCCAACCCAGATACGCAGTATTTT
CASSLAANPDTQYF
>few|-|TRBJ1-4|TRBV11-2
TGTGCCAGCAGCTTTCGGGAGCCCTCTCCGGGACGGGAAAAACTGTTTTTT
CASSFREPSPGREKLFF
>-|-|TRBJ1-1|TRBV20-1
TGCAGTGCTAGTTGGGCAGGAATAACGAACACTGAAGCTTTCTTT
CSASWAGITNTEAFF
>few|-|TRBJ2-5|TRBV11-3
TGTGCCAGCAGCCTCCGGCTACAAGAGACCCAGTACTTC
CASSLRLQETQYF
>many|-|TRBJ2-2|TRBV24-1
TGTGCCACCAGTGACCTCGGGACGCACGCGTCCGGGGAGCTGTTTTTT
CATSDLGTHASGELFF
>many|TRBD1|TRBJ1-1|TRBV14
TGTGCCAGCAGCCAGGGACAGGGGAACACTGAAGCTTTCTTT
CASSQGQGNTEAFF